The entry below gives a single T cell receptor (beta chain) sequence along with its context. Trimming removed 1 base at V and 4 bases at J, with 19 bases between. The CDR3 sequence is 17 residues long. Germline CDR1 and CDR2: KGHSH and LQKENI. This specimen comes from a study of T cell changes during pregnancy in multiple sclerosis. TCRdb keeps only in-frame clones here, not all; method: immunoSEQ multiplex PCR. The sample carries 40,000 or so clones, under 95% recorded once. The clonotype originates from a female donor with multiple sclerosis, enrolled in a pregnancy study. J is TRBJ2-5 and V is TRBV18, with D perhaps TRBD2 (5 bases). This material consisted of CD4+ T cells from peripheral blood mononuclear cells, taken in the third trimester of pregnancy. The CDR3 region is CASSPLRVGEKGETQYF. The CDR3 nucleotides read TGTGCCAGCTCACCACTAAGAGTCGGGGAGAAGGGAGAGACCCAGTACTTC.